The clone carrying this T cell receptor (beta chain) was found once. Germline V gives CDR1 SGDLS, CDR2 YYNGEE. V was clipped by 4 bases and J by 1 base, with 2 bases between them. The CDR3 length is 12 residues. Some clones are missing from TCRdb's copy, which holds only in-frame ones; the method was immunoSEQ multiplex PCR. The repertoire holds around 33,000 clones, with approximately 88% as singletons. The data stem from a study of T cell changes during pregnancy in multiple sclerosis. The clonotype originates from a female donor with multiple sclerosis, enrolled in a pregnancy study. The chain uses TRBV9 and TRBJ2-2, with D unresolved. The sample was CD8+ T cells from peripheral blood mononuclear cells, taken before pregnancy. CDR3 sequence (DNA): TGTGCCAGCAGCCAGAACACCGGGGAGCTGTTTTTT. This codes for CASSQNTGELFF.